Listed below are T cell receptor beta chains from one sample, sequenced in a study. TCRdb re-analysed the multiplex PCR reads in MiXCR, keeping a single row per CDR3 protein. The sample lists about 1,300 distinct CDR3 sequences, about 30% seen once, with around 10% in the top ten. The sample taken for sequencing was memory CD4+ T cells sorted from blood. These receptors originate from a female donor with breast cancer. Each CDR3 is given with its conserved first and last residue. The D gene is left open where the match is weak. Some rows have no size entry. The others give once, few or many, or a class for an expanded clone.

TRBV12-3/TRBV12-4	TRBJ1-2	large	TRBD1	14	CASSLTTGAHGYTF	TGTGCCAGCAGCCTAACAACAGGGGCCCATGGCTACACCTTC
TRBV12-3/TRBV12-4	TRBJ1-2	-	-	12	CASGRDRYGYTF	TGTGCCAGCGGTCGGGACCGATATGGCTACACCTTC
TRBV12-3/TRBV12-4	TRBJ1-2	-	TRBD1	13	CASRRTGAYGYTF	TGTGCCAGCAGGCGGACAGGGGCCTATGGCTACACCTTC
TRBV12-3/TRBV12-4	TRBJ1-2	large	-	12	CASRLVGYGYTF	TGTGCCAGCAGGTTGGTTGGCTATGGCTACACCTTC
TRBV12-3/TRBV12-4	TRBJ1-2	large	-	14	CASSLRSWDYGYTF	TGTGCCAGCAGTTTACGGTCCTGGGACTATGGCTACACCTTC
TRBV12-3/TRBV12-4	TRBJ1-2	large	-	13	CASSFRDTDGYTF	TGTGCCAGCAGTTTTAGGGACACCGATGGCTACACCTTC
TRBV12-3/TRBV12-4	TRBJ1-2	medium-sized	TRBD1	12	CASRRTGSGYTF	TGTGCCAGCAGGCGGACAGGGAGCGGCTACACCTTC
TRBV12-3/TRBV12-4	TRBJ1-2	-	-	14	CASSFLGARYGYTF	TGTGCCAGCAGTTTCCTAGGGGCCCGGTATGGCTACACCTTC
TRBV12-3/TRBV12-4	TRBJ1-2	medium-sized	-	17	CASNTGLGPRSSRGYTF	TGTGCCAGCAATACAGGGTTAGGGCCTAGGTCCTCTCGCGGCTACACCTTC
TRBV12-3/TRBV12-4	TRBJ1-2	medium-sized	TRBD1	13	CASRRTGQGGYTF	TGTGCCAGCAGGAGGACAGGGCAAGGCGGCTACACCTTC
TRBV12-3/TRBV12-4	TRBJ1-2	few	TRBD1	14	CASNRRTGIEGYTF	TGTGCCAGCAATCGACGGACAGGGATCGAAGGCTACACCTTC
TRBV12-3/TRBV12-4	TRBJ1-2	medium-sized	-	13	CASSLARGVGYTF	TGTGCCAGCAGTTTAGCGCGAGGGGTCGGCTACACCTTC
TRBV12-3/TRBV12-4	TRBJ1-2	-	TRBD1	16	CASTVDGTGPGYGYTF	TGTGCCAGCACCGTCGACGGGACAGGCCCTGGCTATGGCTACACCTTC
TRBV12-3/TRBV12-4	TRBJ1-2	large	TRBD1	13	CASSPGQGYGYTF	TGTGCCAGCAGTCCAGGACAGGGGTATGGCTACACCTTC
TRBV12-3/TRBV12-4	TRBJ1-2	large	-	11	CAITNNYGYTF	TGTGCCATTACAAATAACTATGGCTACACCTTC
TRBV12-3/TRBV12-4	TRBJ1-2	-	TRBD1	16	CASSPATGTGDGGYTF	TGTGCCAGCAGTCCCGCCACCGGGACAGGGGACGGCGGCTACACCTTC
TRBV12-3/TRBV12-4	TRBJ1-2	medium-sized	-	18	CASSLSIGPTRTPYGYTF	TGTGCCAGCAGTTTAAGTATCGGACCGACACGGACGCCCTATGGCTACACCTTC
TRBV12-3/TRBV12-4	TRBJ1-2	large	-	13	CASSLPVLYGYTF	TGTGCCAGCAGTCTGCCGGTTCTCTATGGCTACACCTTC
TRBV12-3/TRBV12-4	TRBJ1-2	-	TRBD1	14	CASSLAGQGGGYTF	TGTGCCAGCAGTTTAGCGGGACAGGGCGGCGGCTACACCTTC
TRBV12-3/TRBV12-4	TRBJ1-2	-	TRBD1	12	CASRLGQYGYTF	TGTGCCAGCCGTTTGGGACAGTATGGCTACACCTTC
TRBV12-3/TRBV12-4	TRBJ1-2	-	TRBD1	15	CASSLTGTGYYGYTF	TGTGCCAGCAGTTTAACCGGGACAGGGTACTATGGCTACACCTTC
TRBV12-3/TRBV12-4	TRBJ1-2	large	-	14	CASSLGMVLYGYTF	TGTGCCAGCAGTTTAGGAATGGTACTCTATGGCTACACCTTC
TRBV12-3/TRBV12-4	TRBJ1-2	-	TRBD1	15	CASSPPGTGNYGYTF	TGTGCCAGCAGTCCGCCAGGGACAGGGAACTATGGCTACACCTTC
TRBV12-3/TRBV12-4	TRBJ1-2	-	TRBD1	16	CASSRETGTGNYGYTF	TGTGCCAGCAGCCGAGAAACCGGGACAGGGAACTATGGCTACACCTTC
TRBV12-3/TRBV12-4	TRBJ1-2	-	TRBD1	11	CASGWTGRYTF	TGTGCCAGCGGATGGACAGGGAGGTACACCTTC
TRBV12-3/TRBV12-4	TRBJ1-2	large	-	15	CASSRDVLGDYGYTF	TGTGCCAGCAGCCGGGACGTTCTCGGGGACTATGGCTACACCTTC
TRBV12-3/TRBV12-4	TRBJ1-2	large	-	12	CASSSNPYGYTF	TGTGCCAGCAGTTCCAATCCTTATGGCTACACCTTC
TRBV12-3/TRBV12-4	TRBJ1-2	medium-sized	TRBD1	14	CASSSRDRRPGYTF	TGTGCCAGCAGTTCACGGGACAGGAGGCCCGGCTACACCTTC
TRBV12-3/TRBV12-4	TRBJ1-2	-	-	11	CASSGPRGSTF	TGTGCCAGCAGTGGACCTAGGGGTAGCACCTTC
TRBV12-3/TRBV12-4	TRBJ1-2	large	-	12	CASSLLGYGYTF	TGTGCCAGCAGTTTACTGGGTTATGGCTACACCTTC
TRBV12-3/TRBV12-4	TRBJ1-2	-	TRBD1	13	CASSTTGAYGYTF	TGTGCCAGCAGTACGACAGGGGCCTATGGCTACACCTTC
TRBV12-3/TRBV12-4	TRBJ1-2	-	TRBD1	14	CASSTGQGIYGYTF	TGTGCCAGCAGTACGGGACAGGGAATTTATGGCTACACCTTC
TRBV12-3/TRBV12-4	TRBJ1-2	few	TRBD1	14	CASTLMGQSYGYTF	TGTGCCAGCACCCTAATGGGACAGTCCTATGGCTACACCTTC
TRBV12-3/TRBV12-4	TRBJ1-2	few	-	11	CASSGRYGYTF	TGTGCCAGCAGCGGCCGGTATGGCTACACCTTC
TRBV12-3/TRBV12-4	TRBJ1-2	large	-	13	CASSRRETNGYTF	TGTGCCAGCAGTCGAAGGGAGACGAATGGCTACACCTTC
TRBV12-3/TRBV12-4	TRBJ1-2	medium-sized	-	13	CASSSGGLYGYTF	TGTGCCAGCAGTTCGGGAGGCCTCTATGGCTACACCTTC
TRBV12-3/TRBV12-4	TRBJ1-2	large	-	12	CASSLSAHGYTF	TGTGCCAGCAGTTTAAGCGCGCATGGCTACACCTTC
TRBV12-3/TRBV12-4	TRBJ1-2	medium-sized	-	14	CASRRWLRNYGYTF	TGTGCCAGCAGGAGGTGGCTTCGGAACTATGGCTACACCTTC